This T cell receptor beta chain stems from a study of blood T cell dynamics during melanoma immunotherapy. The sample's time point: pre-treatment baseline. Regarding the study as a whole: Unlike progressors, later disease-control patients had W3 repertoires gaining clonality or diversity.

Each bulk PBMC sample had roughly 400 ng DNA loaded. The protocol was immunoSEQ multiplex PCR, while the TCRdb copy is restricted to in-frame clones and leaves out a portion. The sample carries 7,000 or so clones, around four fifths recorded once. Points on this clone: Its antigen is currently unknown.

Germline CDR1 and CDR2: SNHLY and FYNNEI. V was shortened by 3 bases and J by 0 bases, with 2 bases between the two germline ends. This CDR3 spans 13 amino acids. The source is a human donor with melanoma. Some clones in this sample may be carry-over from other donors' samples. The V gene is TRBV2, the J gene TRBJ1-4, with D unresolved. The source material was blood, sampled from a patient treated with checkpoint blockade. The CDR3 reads CASSDSTNEKLFF. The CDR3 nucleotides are TGTGCCAGCAGTGATTCAACTAATGAAAAACTGTTTTTT. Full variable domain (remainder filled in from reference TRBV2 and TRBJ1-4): EPEVTQTPSHQVTQMGQEVILRCVPISNHLYFYWYRQILGQKVEFLVSFYNNEISEKSEIFDDQFSVERPDGSNFTLKIRSTKLEDSAMYFCASSDSTNEKLFFGSGTQLSVL.